This T cell receptor (beta chain) was identified during a study of molecular identifiers for immune sequencing clone quantification. Study results and caveats: Highly expanded clones may be undercounted when identical TCR molecules share barcodes.

CDR1 and CDR2 (germline): MNHEY, SMNVEV (reference sequence). Germline trimming cut 1 base from V and 8 bases from J; bases unmatched to any gene: 6. The CDR3 spans 15 residues. Libraries for naive CD8 T cells, which were made from roughly 21,000 to 960,000 sorted cells, drew on 10%, 30% or 50% of the RNA. In TCRdb, the PCR reads were re-called with MiXCR into one record per CDR3 protein. In the table there are some 320,000 distinct CDR3 sequences, 24% of which are singletons. In this sample, this clonotype turned up a few times. Its cognate antigen is unknown. Material for sequencing was naive CD8+ T cells from blood, with Jurkat cell RNA spiked in. Specified subset: FACS-sorted CD8+CD4-CCR7+CD45RA+ naive T cells. This clonotype was sampled from a human donor in good health. Some libraries in this study had Jurkat cell RNA spiked in. The chain couples TRBV27 to TRBJ2-1; 9 nucleotides match TRBD1. This chain's CDR3 is CASSLYTGGWDEQFF. The DNA of the CDR3 is TGTGCCAGCAGTTTATATACAGGGGGCTGGGATGAGCAGTTCTTC.